Presented here are 8 T cell receptor beta chains from one specimen sequenced in a study of blood T cell repertoires in COVID-19. The protocol was immunoSEQ multiplex PCR, while the TCRdb copy is restricted to in-frame clones and leaves out a portion. This sample has about 230,000 clones; about 83% occur once, and the top ten carry around 7%. The material sequenced was peripheral blood. The source of these receptors is a woman in her 50s with acute or convalescent COVID-19.

The sample holds one count of this clone. The chain combines TRBV7-2 with TRBJ2-7, with TRBD2 identical over 16 bases. CDR1 and CDR2 (germline): SGHTA, FQGNSA. The CDR3 runs to 19 residues. Trimming cost V 0 bases and J 3 bases; bases outside gene matches: 8. The CDR3 protein is CASSLALRGLAGGGYEQYF. The CDR3 nucleotides are TGTGCCAGCAGCTTAGCCTTAAGGGGACTAGCGGGAGGGGGCTACGAGCAGTACTTC.

This chain connects TRBV2 to TRBJ1-5; D uncertain. V shed 2 bases and J shed 5 bases, with 13 bases lying between them. The CDR3 contains 15 residues. The germline V gene has CDR1 SNHLY and CDR2 FYNNEI. This CDR3 reads CASSENGVRDQPQHF. CDR3 sequence (DNA): TGTGCCAGCAGTGAAAACGGGGTGCGGGATCAGCCCCAGCATTTT.

The CDR3 coding sequence is TGTGCCAGCAGCCCCCGACTAGCGGGGGCGGTTAACCATGAGCAGTTCTTC. This sequence encodes CASSPRLAGAVNHEQFF. The chain uses TRBV7-2 and TRBJ2-1; 12 nucleotides agree with TRBD2. J was trimmed by 8 bases and V by 5 bases; bases with no gene match: 13. From germline, CDR1 is SGHTA and CDR2 FQGNSA. The CDR3 consists of 17 residues.

The rearrangement uses TRBV18 and TRBJ2-5; a weak D match, TRBD2 (5 bases). The germline V gene encodes CDR1 KGHSH and CDR2 LQKENI. The length of the CDR3 is 13 residues. V lost 4 bases to trimming and J lost 1 base, with 7 bases between them. CDR3 DNA: TGTGCCAGCTCACTCGGGGTCCAAGAGACCCAGTACTTC. Residues: CASSLGVQETQYF.

The CDR3 nucleotides are TGTGCCAGCAGTTTGGAAGACAGGGCTTATTCACCCCTCCACTTT. Its protein product is CASSLEDRAYSPLHF. The chain couples TRBV27 to TRBJ1-6; the match to TRBD1 covers 7 bases. V lost 3 bases and J lost 8; bases outside the gene matches: 7. CDR1 MNHEY and CDR2 SMNVEV come from the germline V gene (reference sequence). CDR3 length equals 15 residues.

This clone was observed a single time. The chain couples TRBV6-5 to TRBJ1-2; 9 positions match TRBD1. Trimming at V came to 8 bases and at J to 5 bases, leaving 6 bases not matched to a gene. Germline CDR1 and CDR2: MNHEY and SVGAGI. The CDR3 is 13 residues long. As DNA, the CDR3 is TGTGCCAGCCGCAGACAGGGGGATTATGGCTACACCTTC. This gives the protein CASRRQGDYGYTF.

The J gene is TRBJ2-1, the V gene TRBV7-6, with 7 bases identical to TRBD2. V was clipped by 4 bases and J by 0 bases; unmatched bases: 3. The CDR3 consists of 15 residues. Germline V lookup: CDR1 SGHVS, CDR2 FNYEAQ. The CDR3 loop reads CASSSGTTSYNEQFF. CDR3 nucleotide sequence: TGTGCCAGCAGCTCCGGGACTACCTCCTACAATGAGCAGTTCTTC. Full variable domain (remainder filled in from reference TRBV7-6 and TRBJ2-1): GAGVSQSPRYKVTKRGQDVALRCDPISGHVSLYWYRQALGQGPEFLTYFNYEAQQDKSGLPNDRFSAERPEGSISTLTIQRTEQRDSAMYRCASSSGTTSYNEQFFGPGTRLTVL.

Regarding this clone: One junction end does not reproduce the germline sequence, and a read error may be involved. Other DNA sequences within the sample encode an identical CDR3. V gene TRBV27 combines with J gene TRBJ2-7; 10 bases fit TRBD2. The CDR3 runs 16 residues. Germline values: CDR1 MNHEY, CDR2 SMNVEV (reference sequence). CDR3 sequence (DNA): TGTGCCAGCAGTTCGTCTAGCGGGGGCCTTTCCTACGAGCAGTATTTC. Residues: CASSSSSGGLSYEQYF.